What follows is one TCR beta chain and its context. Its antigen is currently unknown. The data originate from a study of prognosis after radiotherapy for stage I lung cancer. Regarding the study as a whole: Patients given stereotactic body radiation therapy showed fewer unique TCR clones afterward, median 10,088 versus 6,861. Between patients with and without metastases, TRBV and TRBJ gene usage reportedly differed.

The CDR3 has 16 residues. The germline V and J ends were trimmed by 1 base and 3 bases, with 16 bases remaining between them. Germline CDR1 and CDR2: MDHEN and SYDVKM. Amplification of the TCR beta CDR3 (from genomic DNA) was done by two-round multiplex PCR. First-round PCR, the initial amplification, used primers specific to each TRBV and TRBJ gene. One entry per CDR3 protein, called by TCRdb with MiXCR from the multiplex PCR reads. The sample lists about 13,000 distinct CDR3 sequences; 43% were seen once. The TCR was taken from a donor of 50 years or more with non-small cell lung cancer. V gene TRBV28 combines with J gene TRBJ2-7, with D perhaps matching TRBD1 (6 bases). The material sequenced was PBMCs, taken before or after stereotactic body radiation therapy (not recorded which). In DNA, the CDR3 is TGTGCCAGCAGTTTATCTAGACAGGCCCCCAGCTACGAGCAGTACTTC. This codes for CASSLSRQAPSYEQYF.